This TCR beta chain was sequenced for a study of T cell responses to AZD1222 COVID-19 vaccine (dated by TCRdb to 2020 to 2023). For the wider study: A total of just over 230 trial participants underwent TCR sequencing, of whom 207 received two doses of AZD1222 and approximately 25 received two doses of the MenACWY control vaccine. Enrollment into the trials was organized by age into subgroups of 18-55, 56-69 and 70-plus years, and those subgroups contained roughly 160, 29 and 62 TCR-sequenced participants, respectively. The research as a whole found: Conclusions about previously exposed vaccinees are limited, since just five to seven AZD1222 recipients were seropositive for SARS-CoV-2 at baseline. After two AZD1222 doses, both the breadth and the depth of spike-specific TCRs were significantly higher than at day 0 and than in MenACWY recipients. In the small 56-69-year group, the increase in depth fell short of significance, most likely because of low power. No day 14 peak-response samples were available, so repertoires were characterized only after the peak T cell response. Nearly half of unique spike-specific TCRs reportedly recognized epitopes outside regions mutated in the B.1.351 and B.1.1.7 variants. The whole spike protein was spanned by vaccine-associated CD4 TCRs, and dominant responses were seen in regions 160-218 and 743-854. Participants were mostly white British and included more females than males, and it was suggested by the authors that clonal diversity may have been underestimated.

The sample's time point label, decoded: about 28 days (+/-7) after the second vaccine dose. AZD1222 recipients with second doses at about 4 weeks or about 12 weeks were pooled, because spike-specific TCR depth and breadth did not differ between schedules. Samples from vaccinated people were obtained from the UK trials COV001 and COV002, which included a single-blind randomized controlled phase 2/3 trial of AZD1222 (ChAdOx1 nCoV-19) in healthy adults. For TCRbeta chain sequencing, PBMC samples from trial participants were taken at day 0 and at day 28 after the second dose. The CDR3 regions of human TCRbeta chains were analyzed by immunosequencing. Per the source publication's procedure: TCRs in the repertoires were matched against a reference library of SARS-CoV-2-specific TCRs that had been generated with the MIRA antigen-specificity platform. Breadth was defined as the fraction of unique TCRs that were SARS-CoV-2-associated. Depth was defined as the fraction of total T cells that were SARS-CoV-2-associated. Using the MIRA data, each spike-specific TCR was mapped to the spike region that the TCR reacts to and placed in a CD4 or CD8 class. Log10-transformed breadth and depth values were compared by one-way ANOVA with Sidak's multiple comparisons tests. This immuneACCESS table, as held by TCRdb, lists in-frame sequences with V and J called but not all clones. Of the missing ones, under half trace to an unresolved V gene in checked studies; the others have no known cause. The DNA was the basis for D and trimming; V, J and clone size are from that table. For this sample there are approximately 150,000 clones; 80% to 95% appear just once. In total, the top ten clones hold about 5.9% of the sample.

On this clone itself: The target of this receptor is not known. Per-base qualities were not stored, and no clone one base away is much larger.

Based on the germline V gene (reference sequence), the CDR1 and CDR2 sequences are LNHDA and SQIVND. Deletion took 1 base off V and 0 bases off J, with a span of 6 bases between the germline ends. Including the terminal cysteine and phenylalanine, the CDR3 comprises 14 residues. This entry keeps only the CDR3 DNA: 42 bases, framed from base 1. The sequence was collected from an adult who received the AZD1222 COVID-19 vaccine. Source: peripheral blood, taken 28 days after the second AZD1222 dose. Recombination connected TRBV19 to TRBJ2-5; the D segment cannot be called with confidence. The CDR3 protein sequence reads: CASSIVGNQETQYF. The nucleotide sequence reads as follows: TGTGCCAGTAGTATAGTGGGCAACCAAGAGACCCAGTACTTC.